A single sample gave rise to the 29 T cell receptor beta chains below, sequenced in a study of control samples from healthy donors and cancer patients. Measured with immunoSEQ multiplex PCR; TCRdb has only the in-frame clones, and not every one. The sample lists about 130,000 clones, 85% to 95% occurring once. Material for sequencing was PBMCs. All receptors come from a man in his 60s with colorectal cancer.

The gene calls are TRBV19 and TRBJ2-3, with D unclear. The CDR3 runs 14 residues. Looked up from germline, CDR1 is LNHDA and CDR2 is SQIVND (reference sequence). The V end lost 5 bases, the J end lost 2 bases, and 11 bases lay between the germline ends. The CDR3: CASSVRVNTDTQYF. In DNA, the CDR3 is TGTGCCAGTAGTGTCCGGGTTAACACAGATACGCAGTATTTT.

This CDR3 reads CASSLAARGTGDPYTF. Written as DNA, the CDR3 is TGCGCCAGCAGCTTGGCGGCACGCGGGACAGGGGACCCGTACACCTTC. The rearrangement uses TRBV5-1 and TRBJ1-2; TRBD1 matches at 10 bases. Germline assignment: CDR1 SGHRS and CDR2 YFSETQ. The CDR3 length is 16 residues. V lost 0 bases to trimming and J lost 11 bases; unmatched junction nucleotides: 13.

The chain links TRBV24-1 to TRBJ1-1; 9 bases agree with TRBD1. In germline, CDR1 is KGHDR, CDR2 SFDVKD. The CDR3 runs to 14 residues. After removal of 4 bases from V and 5 bases from J, the junction contained 4 bases not matched to a gene. In DNA form, the CDR3 reads TGTGCCACCAGTGAAGGACAGGGGCGAACTGAAGCTTTCTTT. This encodes CATSEGQGRTEAFF.

The chain has TRBV7-8 and TRBJ2-2, with D uncertain. Trimming removed 6 bases at V and 2 bases at J, with 4 bases between. CDR1 and CDR2 from the germline V gene are SGHVS and FQNEAQ. The CDR3 runs to 12 residues. The CDR3 coding sequence is TGTGCCAGCAGATATAACACCGGGGAGCTGTTTTTT. This codes for CASRYNTGELFF. Drawing the rest from reference TRBV7-8 and TRBJ2-2, the complete variable domain is GAGVSQSPRYKVAKRGQDVALRCDPISGHVSLFWYQQALGQGPEFLTYFQNEAQLDKSGLPSDRFFAERPEGSVSTLKIQRTQQEDSAVYLCASRYNTGELFFGEGSRLTVL.

This chain connects TRBV19 to TRBJ2-3; no firm D call. The V end was cut by 6 bases, the J end by 2 bases, with 6 bases between. The CDR3 loop spans 12 amino acids. Germline V CDR1 and CDR2: LNHDA, SQIVND (reference sequence). CDR3 sequence (DNA): TGTGCCAGTAGAGATCCCACAGATACGCAGTATTTT. Its protein is CASRDPTDTQYF.

DNA of the CDR3: TGTGCCAGCTCAGCAACGACAGGGGAGACCCAGTACTTC. It specifies CASSATTGETQYF. This chain uses TRBV18 with TRBJ2-5; 7 bases line up with TRBD1. The CDR3 loop spans 13 amino acids. Germline assignment: CDR1 KGHSH and CDR2 LQKENI. The V gene end was trimmed by 5 bases and the J gene end by 5 bases; junction bases not matched to a gene: 5.

The rearrangement joins TRBV6-2 or TRBV6-3 to TRBJ1-1; D gene unclear. The length of the CDR3 is 15 residues. Germline CDR1 MNHEY, CDR2 SVGEGT. The V and J ends lost 2 bases and 1 base respectively, with 11 bases between them. CDR3 nucleotide sequence: TGTGCCAGCAGTTACGCCTATTACCCGAACACTGAAGCTTTCTTT. This encodes CASSYAYYPNTEAFF.

V usage is TRBV3-1 (or the pseudogene TRBV3-2) and J usage is TRBJ2-3, with TRBD2 matching over 10 bases. The trim removed 2 bases at V and 5 bases at J, leaving 7 bases unmatched. This CDR3 spans 16 amino acids. From germline, CDR1 is LGHDT and CDR2 YNNKEL (reference sequence). Here the CDR3 reads CASSQSSGGAGDTQYF. CDR3 DNA: TGTGCCAGCAGCCAATCGAGCGGGGGGGCCGGAGATACGCAGTATTTT.

The chain joins TRBV7-2 to TRBJ1-5; 7 positions match TRBD1. There are 15 residues in the CDR3. Trimming took 2 bases from V and 7 from J; bases not matched to a gene: 8. The V gene's germline CDR1 is SGHTA and CDR2 FQGNSA. CDR3 region: CASSLLRQGRQPQHF. For the CDR3, the DNA is TGTGCCAGCAGCTTACTGCGACAGGGAAGGCAGCCCCAGCATTTT.

The chain combines TRBV5-8 with TRBJ2-7; D not resolved. The CDR3 has 10 amino acids. V shed 9 bases and J shed 11 bases, with 15 bases lying between them. CDR1 SGHTS and CDR2 YDEGEE come from the germline V gene. CDR3 in amino acids: CANPDVAEYF. The CDR3 DNA reads TGTGCCAACCCGGACGTCGCGGAGTACTTC.

The gene calls are TRBV7-2 and TRBJ2-1; 9 bases match TRBD2. This CDR3 contains 14 residues. Germline V gene sequence: CDR1 SGHTA, CDR2 FQGNSA. Losses at the gene ends were 6 bases for V and 4 bases for J; bases not matched to a gene: 4. The CDR3 coding sequence is TGTGCCAGCAGACGACTAGCGGAGTACAATGAGCAGTTCTTC. As protein: CASRRLAEYNEQFF.

The chain uses TRBV18 and TRBJ1-2; D may be TRBD1 (5 bases). The CDR3 is 14 amino acids. CDR1 and CDR2 from the germline V gene are KGHSH and LQKENI. The V and J ends lost 0 bases and 4 bases respectively, with 9 bases between them. The CDR3 region is CASSPPDNPYGYTF. CDR3 nucleotide sequence: TGTGCCAGCTCACCACCGGACAACCCCTATGGCTACACCTTC.

V and J are TRBV10-2 and TRBJ1-5, with TRBD1 matching over 7 bases. The V gene's germline CDR1 is WSHSY and CDR2 SAAADI. J gave up 2 bases and V 2 bases, and 3 bases lay outside the gene matches. The CDR3 extends over 15 amino acids. CDR3 coding DNA: TGCGCCAGCAGTGAGCAGGGGGTTGGCAATCAGCCCCAGCATTTT. Translated, it gives CASSEQGVGNQPQHF.

The chain employs TRBV6-6 and TRBJ1-4; D is unresolved. There are 13 residues in the CDR3. Germline V gene lookup returns CDR1 MNHNY and CDR2 SVGAGI (reference sequence). V lost 5 bases to trimming and J lost 6 bases, with 10 bases between them. CDR3 DNA: TGTGCCAGCAGTCCCCGACTGGATGAAAAACTGTTTTTT. It translates to CASSPRLDEKLFF.

The genes are TRBV9 and TRBJ2-5, with 8 nucleotides matching TRBD2. Germline trimming cut 0 bases from V and 1 base from J; bases unmatched to any gene: 5. CDR3 length: 16 amino acids. Germline V gene sequence: CDR1 SGDLS, CDR2 YYNGEE. CDR3 loop: CASSVVDSGVQETQYF. The CDR3 region has the DNA TGTGCCAGCAGCGTAGTTGATAGCGGGGTCCAAGAGACCCAGTACTTC. The whole variable domain, remainder taken from reference TRBV9 and TRBJ2-5, is DSGVTQTPKHLITATGQRVTLRCSPRSGDLSVYWYQQSLDQGLQFLIQYYNGEERAKGNILERFSAQQFPDLHSELNLSSLELGDSALYFCASSVVDSGVQETQYFGPGTRLLVL.

In this sample, this clone turned up a few times. V gene TRBV6-5 combines with J gene TRBJ1-3; D is unresolved. Germline CDR1 reads MNHEY; CDR2 reads SVGAGI. V lost 8 bases to trimming and J lost 0 bases, with 11 bases between them. The CDR3 covers 14 residues. The CDR3 here is CASGSRSSGNTIYF. The CDR3 DNA is TGTGCCAGCGGGAGTCGTAGCTCTGGAAACACCATATATTTT.

V and J are TRBV15 and TRBJ2-7; weak D call: TRBD1 (7 bases). The CDR3 covers 14 residues. The germline CDR1 and CDR2 sequences are LNHNV and YYDKDF (reference sequence). Between the trimmed V and J ends, which lost 5 bases and 0 bases, there was a span of 11 bases. The CDR3 nucleotides are TGTGCCACCAGCGGGGGGACAGACTCCTACGAGCAGTACTTC. Residues: CATSGGTDSYEQYF.

The chain joins TRBV12-3 or TRBV12-4 to TRBJ1-1; D not resolved. Trimming removed 8 bases from V and 10 bases from J, with 17 bases in between. CDR3 length equals 12 residues. The CDR3 DNA reads as TGTGCCAGCCTTAAAGACGGCTCTTCAGCTTTCTTT. Its protein is CASLKDGSSAFF.

The chain has TRBV2 and TRBJ2-3; D perhaps matches TRBD1 (5 bases). V lost 4 bases and J lost 5, with 13 bases in between. CDR3 length: 14 residues. Germline CDR1 is SNHLY and CDR2 is FYNNEI. The CDR3 is CASSGQGELDTQYF. DNA of the CDR3: TGTGCCAGCAGTGGCCAGGGTGAATTAGATACGCAGTATTTT.

This CDR3 is CASSQMDGNYGYTF. CDR3 in DNA: TGCGCCAGCAGCCAGATGGACGGTAACTATGGCTACACCTTC. The genes are TRBV4-1 and TRBJ1-2, with unresolved D. This CDR3 is built from 14 residues. Looked up from germline, CDR1 is MGHRA and CDR2 is YSYEKL. V was cut by 3 bases and J by 1 base, with 9 bases left in between.

The chain uses TRBV6-6 and TRBJ2-1; no clear D. Germline-derived CDR1 and CDR2 are MNHNY and SVGAGI (reference sequence). V dropped 5 bases and J dropped 9 bases, with 11 bases sitting between them. The CDR3 is 12 residues long. CDR3 coding DNA: TGTGCCAGCAGTCAAGGATTGGGTGAGCAGTTCTTC. This sequence encodes CASSQGLGEQFF.

DNA of the CDR3: TGTGCCAGCAGCAAATGGACTAGCGGGGGGGCAACAGATACGCAGTATTTT. Amino acid sequence: CASSKWTSGGATDTQYF. The J gene is TRBJ2-3, the V gene TRBV7-2; 15 bases fit TRBD2. From germline, CDR1 is SGHTA and CDR2 FQGNSA. The CDR3 has 17 residues. The ends lost 5 bases at V and 3 bases at J; junction bases unmatched: 6.

This clone was picked up one time. V and J are TRBV5-1 and TRBJ1-2; the D is unclear. Germline-derived CDR1 and CDR2 are SGHRS and YFSETQ. The CDR3 runs 14 residues. With 0 bases removed from V and 1 base from J, the gap between germline ends came to 7 bases. The CDR3 is CASSLDGSNYGYTF. The CDR3 DNA sequence: TGCGCCAGCAGCTTGGACGGAAGTAACTATGGCTACACCTTC.

The gene calls are TRBV19 and TRBJ2-1, with 9 bases matching TRBD2. Trimming took 3 bases from V and 4 from J; bases not matched to a gene: 7. CDR3 length: 16 amino acids. Germline lookup yields CDR1 LNHDA and CDR2 SQIVND (reference sequence). Here the CDR3 reads CASSMAKTSGYNEQFF. The CDR3 coding sequence is TGTGCCAGTAGTATGGCGAAGACTAGCGGTTACAATGAGCAGTTCTTC.

This chain joins TRBV29-1 and TRBJ2-7, with 12 bases aligning to TRBD2. Looked up from germline, CDR1 is SQVTM and CDR2 is ANQGSEA. This CDR3 has 12 amino acids. V gave up 6 bases and J gave up 4 bases; unmatched junction bases: 1. CDR3 coding DNA: TGCAGCGTCGGACTAGCGGGGTACGAGCAGTACTTC. This codes for CSVGLAGYEQYF.

The V and J genes are TRBV5-6 and TRBJ2-5; D assignment may be TRBD1 or TRBD2 (5 bases each). This CDR3 spans 13 amino acids. Germline CDR1 and CDR2: SGHDT and YYEEEE. V lost 3 bases and J lost 4, with 10 bases in between. CDR3 sequence reads: CASSSPGPETQYF. Written as DNA, the CDR3 is TGTGCCAGCAGCTCCCCGGGGCCAGAGACCCAGTACTTC.

This chain connects TRBV2 to TRBJ1-1, with D hard to call. The CDR3 has 14 residues. V shed 3 bases and J shed 0 bases, with 8 bases lying between them. CDR1 and CDR2 (germline): SNHLY, FYNNEI. The DNA of the CDR3 is TGTGCCAGCAGTGATTCGGGTTTGAACACTGAAGCTTTCTTT. This encodes CASSDSGLNTEAFF.

V and J are TRBV6-4 and TRBJ1-3; D gene unclear. Germline CDR1 is MRHNA and CDR2 is SNTAGT. The V and J ends lost 4 bases and 0 bases respectively, with 4 bases between them. This CDR3 region has 13 residues. Written as DNA, the CDR3 is TGTGCCAGCAGTGTCAACTCTGGAAACACCATATATTTT. Translated, it gives CASSVNSGNTIYF.

This clone has only one observation. The chain links TRBV10-3 to TRBJ1-3; the D is unclear. The ends were cut back, 8 bases at V and 0 bases at J, with 11 bases in the middle. Germline CDR1 reads ENHRY; CDR2 reads SYGVKD. This CDR3 comprises 14 residues. As DNA, the CDR3 is TGTGCCATCGCCGACGGCAACTCTGGAAACACCATATATTTT. This sequence encodes CAIADGNSGNTIYF.